This T cell receptor (beta chain) appears in the sequencing data of a study of shared clonotypes between healthy human individuals. Concerning this clone itself: Its antigen remains unidentified.

Produced via immunoSEQ multiplex PCR; TCRdb's table is partial and in-frame only. The sample yields nearly 2 million clones, about 95% seen once. Study-wide points: In contrast to clonotypes shared by all four donors, non-shared clonotypes had lower generation probabilities. Read depth was anticipated to influence clonotype sharing among donors.

As defined, naive CD8 cells were CD45RO-negative and positively selected for CCR7, with terminally differentiated effector memory CD45RA+ cells excluded. Study donors comprised healthy, HIV-negative adults devoid of recent acute infection or vaccination. Sequencing used naive CD8+ T cells sorted from blood. The TCR originated in a man between 18 and 35 years old in good health.

The CDR3 DNA follows: TGCGCCAGCAGCCCGGACAGGTACAATGAGCAGTTCTTC. Translating it yields CASSPDRYNEQFF. This rearrangement joins TRBV10-1 to TRBJ2-1; 7 positions agree with TRBD1. Germline V gene data show CDR1 as WNHNN and CDR2 as SYGVQD (reference sequence). CDR3 length: 13 amino acids. Trimming cost V 6 bases and J 4 bases; bases outside gene matches: 3.